This TCR beta chain was sequenced in a study of T cell changes during pregnancy in multiple sclerosis. Germline assignment: CDR1 GTSNPN and CDR2 SVGIG (reference sequence). This CDR3 is built from 13 residues. Some clones are missing from TCRdb's copy, which holds only in-frame ones; the method was immunoSEQ multiplex PCR. Among about 38,000 clones listed, around nine tenths were seen once. This clone was detected a few times. A read error may produce the germline difference seen at one junction end. This TCR was recovered from a female donor in good health, enrolled as a control in a pregnancy study. The chain combines TRBV30 with TRBJ1-1, with D possibly matching TRBD1 (6 bases). Sequences were derived from CD4+ T cells from peripheral blood mononuclear cells, sampled after pregnancy. This CDR3 reads CAWSVQGNSEAFF. DNA of the CDR3: TGTGCCTGGAGTGTACAGGGAAACAGTGAAGCTTTCTTT. Combining the CDR3 with reference TRBV30 and TRBJ1-1 gives the whole variable domain SQTIHQWPATLVQPVGSPLSLECTVEGTSNPNLYWYRQAAGRGLQLLFYSVGIGQISSEVPQNLSASRPQDRQFILSSKKLLLSDSGFYLCAWSVQGNSEAFFGQGTRLTVV.